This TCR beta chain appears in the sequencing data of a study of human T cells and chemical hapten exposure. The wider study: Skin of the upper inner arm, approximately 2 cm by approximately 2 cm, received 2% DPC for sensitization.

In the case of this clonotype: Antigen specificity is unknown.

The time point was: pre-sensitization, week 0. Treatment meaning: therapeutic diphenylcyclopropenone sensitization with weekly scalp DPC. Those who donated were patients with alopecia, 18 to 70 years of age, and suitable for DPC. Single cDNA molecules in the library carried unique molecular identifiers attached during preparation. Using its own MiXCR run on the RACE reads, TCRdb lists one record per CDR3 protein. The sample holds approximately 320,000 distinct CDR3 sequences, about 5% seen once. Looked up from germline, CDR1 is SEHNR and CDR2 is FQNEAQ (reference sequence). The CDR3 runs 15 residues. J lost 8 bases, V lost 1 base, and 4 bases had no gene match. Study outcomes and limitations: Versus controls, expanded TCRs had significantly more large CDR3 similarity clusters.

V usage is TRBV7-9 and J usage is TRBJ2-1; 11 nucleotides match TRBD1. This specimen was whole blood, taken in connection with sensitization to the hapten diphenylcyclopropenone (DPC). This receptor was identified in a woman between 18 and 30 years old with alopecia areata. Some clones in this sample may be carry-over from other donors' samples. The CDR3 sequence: CASSLGGQGAHEQFF. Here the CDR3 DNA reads TGTGCCAGCAGCTTAGGTGGACAGGGGGCCCATGAGCAGTTCTTC. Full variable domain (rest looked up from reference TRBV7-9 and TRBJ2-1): DTGVSQNPRHKITKRGQNVTFRCDPISEHNRLYWYRQTLGQGPEFLTYFQNEAQLEKSRLLSDRFSAERPKGSFSTLEIQRTEQGDSAMYLCASSLGGQGAHEQFFGPGTRLTVL.